Below are 24 T cell receptor beta chains sequenced from a single sample in a study of beta chain features in type 1 diabetes. Their recognized antigens are unknown. Isolated RNA was reverse transcribed in full, so expressed TCRB transcripts were sequenced. Using immunoSEQ multiplex PCR, the repertoire was profiled, and TCRdb retains in-frame clones only, with some absent. The sample holds nearly 350,000 clones, 7% to 10% seen once. Whole-study findings and limits: Within each of all four CD4+ subsets, Type 1 diabetes patients had TCRB CDR3s that were moderately but significantly shorter.

The sample taken for sequencing was central memory CD4+ T cells from blood. Every receptor here comes from a young man with type 1 diabetes.

The chain uses TRBV29-1 and TRBJ2-7; weak D call: TRBD2 (7 bases). V gave up 5 bases and J gave up 2 bases, with 10 bases separating them. This CDR3 comprises 12 residues. From germline, CDR1 is SQVTM and CDR2 ANQGSEA. The chain's CDR3 is CSVQGGAYEQYF. In DNA form, the CDR3 reads TGCAGCGTTCAAGGGGGGGCCTACGAGCAGTACTTC.

V and J are TRBV7-2 and TRBJ2-7, with 7 bases aligning to TRBD1. V shed 6 bases and J 3 bases; nucleotides not matched to a gene: 11. The CDR3 is 15 amino acids. CDR1 and CDR2 (germline): SGHTA, FQGNSA. The CDR3 spells CASSSDRNNLYEQYF. The CDR3 DNA sequence: TGTGCCAGCAGTTCGGACAGGAACAACCTCTACGAGCAGTACTTC.

The chain carries TRBV4-3 and TRBJ2-3; D assignment may be TRBD1 or TRBD2 (5 bases each). There are 15 residues in the CDR3. V dropped 2 bases and J dropped 3 bases, with 12 bases sitting between them. The V gene's germline CDR1 is LGHNA and CDR2 YSLEER. The CDR3 coding sequence is TGCGCCAGCAGCCAAACGAGGGGTGGGACAGATACGCAGTATTTT. Its protein product is CASSQTRGGTDTQYF.

This clone was seen at least ten times. The chain combines TRBV13 with TRBJ2-3, with 7 bases aligning to TRBD1. CDR1 is PRHDT and CDR2 is FYEKMQ in the germline V gene (reference sequence). Trimming removed 5 bases from V and 3 bases from J; junction bases left unmatched: 8. This CDR3 is built from 15 residues. The CDR3 protein is CASSRNRGQTDTQYF. The CDR3 nucleotides read TGTGCCAGCAGCCGAAACAGGGGCCAGACAGATACGCAGTATTTT.

The chain recombines TRBV12-5 with TRBJ2-3, with D unclear. The CDR3 consists of 11 residues. Germline CDR1 is LGHNT and CDR2 is FRNRAP. Trimming pared 5 bases from V and 4 bases from J, leaving 4 bases between. CDR3 amino acids: CASGVSDTQYF. CDR3 DNA: TGTGCTAGTGGTGTGTCAGATACGCAGTATTTT.

V usage is TRBV28 and J usage is TRBJ1-1, with D perhaps TRBD1 (6 bases). V was trimmed by 8 bases and J by 6 bases, leaving 10 bases between them. Per the germline V gene, CDR1 is MDHEN and CDR2 is SYDVKM. There are 11 residues in the CDR3. CDR3 loop: CASGGFPEAFF. The DNA for the CDR3 is TGTGCCAGCGGGGGCTTTCCTGAAGCTTTCTTT. Full variable domain (remainder filled in from reference TRBV28 and TRBJ1-1): DVKVTQSSRYLVKRTGEKVFLECVQDMDHENMFWYRQDPGLGLRLIYFSYDVKMKEKGDIPEGYSVSREKKERFSLILESASTNQTSMYLCASGGFPEAFFGQGTRLTVV.

The gene calls are TRBV5-1 and TRBJ2-3; maybe TRBD1 (6 bases). V lost 4 bases and J lost 6, with 15 bases in between. CDR3 length: 14 residues. The germline gives CDR1 SGHRS, CDR2 YFSETQ. Here the CDR3 DNA reads TGCGCCAGCAGCACAGGACAGACGCGGGATACGCAGTATTTT. Its protein product is CASSTGQTRDTQYF.

This clone has only a few counts. This CDR3 reads CASSPYQNNYGYTF. The CDR3, as DNA: TGTGCCAGCAGCCCATACCAGAATAACTATGGCTACACCTTC. The chain uses TRBV11-2 and TRBJ1-2; D is unresolved. The germline V and J ends were trimmed by 5 bases and 1 base, with 11 bases remaining between them. The CDR3 has 14 amino acids. Germline assignment: CDR1 SGHAT and CDR2 FQNNGV.

This clone was seen a handful of times. The rearrangement uses TRBV10-3 and TRBJ1-5; D perhaps matches TRBD1 (6 bases). This CDR3 is built from 14 residues. CDR1 and CDR2 from the germline V gene are ENHRY and SYGVKD. V was shortened by 6 bases and J by 0 bases, with 9 bases between the two germline ends. Written as DNA, the CDR3 is TGTGCCATCAGCAGACAGGATAGCAATCAGCCCCAGCATTTT. Translated: CAISRQDSNQPQHF.

For the CDR3, the DNA is TGTGCCAGCAGCGTTGGGGTATCGGGACTCTATGGCTACACCTTC. Translated: CASSVGVSGLYGYTF. V gene TRBV9 combines with J gene TRBJ1-2; TRBD1 might be the D (5 bases). The CDR3 totals 15 residues. V lost 2 bases and J 4 bases, leaving 15 bases between the germline ends. The germline CDR1 and CDR2 sequences are SGDLS and YYNGEE.

The J gene is TRBJ1-5, the V gene TRBV6-1, with 7 bases fitting TRBD1. V dropped 1 base and J dropped 7; count of bases not matched to a gene: 4. This CDR3 has 14 amino acids. CDR1 and CDR2 (germline): MNHNS, SASEGT. DNA of the CDR3: TGTGCCAGCAGTGAAGGACAGGGCGGGCAGCCCCAGCATTTT. It is translated as CASSEGQGGQPQHF.

The V and J genes are TRBV2 and TRBJ2-4; 12 bases map to TRBD1. The junction had 9 bases not matched to a gene; V was cut back by 5 bases and J by 1 base. The CDR3 is 18 residues long. Germline V gene data show CDR1 as SNHLY and CDR2 as FYNNEI. CDR3: CASSRGTGGIFAKNIQYF. The DNA for the CDR3 is TGTGCCAGCAGTAGAGGGACAGGGGGCATATTTGCCAAAAACATTCAGTACTTC.

The chain joins TRBV30 to TRBJ1-6; the D gene is possibly TRBD1 (6 bases). CDR1 is GTSNPN and CDR2 is SVGIG in the germline V gene (reference sequence). V gave up 5 bases and J gave up 7 bases, with 12 bases separating them. The length of the CDR3 is 13 residues. The chain's CDR3 is CAWSTGKNSPLHF. The CDR3 DNA reads as TGTGCCTGGTCCACAGGGAAGAATTCACCCCTCCACTTT.

V is TRBV7-2 and J is TRBJ2-7; unclear D gene. V lost 5 bases to trimming and J lost 3 bases, with 17 bases between them. This CDR3 is built from 15 residues. Germline CDR1 reads SGHTA; CDR2 reads FQGNSA. Written as DNA, the CDR3 is TGTGCCAGCAGCCTGAACAGAGGCCAGATCTACGAGCAGTACTTC. Its translation: CASSLNRGQIYEQYF.

The chain recombines TRBV2 with TRBJ1-1, with a tentative D call TRBD1 (5 bases). Trimming took off 6 bases at V and 4 bases at J, with 12 bases between the two ends. Germline CDR1 SNHLY, CDR2 FYNNEI. This CDR3 has 13 amino acids. The CDR3 nucleotides are TGTGCCAGCAGCCCAGTCCAGGGCACTGAAGCTTTCTTT. It specifies CASSPVQGTEAFF.

The V call is TRBV2, the J call TRBJ2-3; 9 nucleotides line up with TRBD1. From germline, CDR1 is SNHLY and CDR2 FYNNEI. Trimming took 10 bases from V and 2 from J; bases not matched to a gene: 7. This CDR3 comprises 14 residues. The CDR3 sequence: CANRDRVVTDTQYF. The CDR3 DNA follows: TGTGCCAACCGGGACAGGGTCGTCACAGATACGCAGTATTTT.

This chain joins TRBV30 and TRBJ1-4; D may be TRBD1 (6 bases). V was clipped by 5 bases and J by 8 bases, with 15 bases between them. There are 13 residues in the CDR3. Germline assignment: CDR1 GTSNPN and CDR2 SVGIG (reference sequence). The CDR3 DNA sequence: TGTGCCTGGGAGACAGGTTTACGAGAAAAACTGTTTTTT. Translated, it gives CAWETGLREKLFF.

This clone was observed a few times. V gene TRBV30 combines with J gene TRBJ1-4; tentative D call: TRBD1 (5 bases). Trimming removed 2 bases at V and 5 bases at J, with 18 bases between. Germline assignment: CDR1 GTSNPN and CDR2 SVGIG (reference sequence). This CDR3 spans 16 amino acids. Here the CDR3 reads CAWSPNRQHINEKLFF. The CDR3 DNA is TGTGCCTGGAGTCCCAATCGACAGCATATAAATGAAAAACTGTTTTTT.

This clone has only a few counts. The chain is built from TRBV21-1 and TRBJ2-3. TRBV21-1 corresponds to a pseudogene. The CDR3 sequence is 16 residues long. The DNA of the CDR3 is TGTGCCAGCAGCAAAGGGGGTAACAGCCACACAGATACGCAGTATTTT. Amino acids: CASSKGGNSHTDTQYF.

This clone turned up a few times. The genes are TRBV25-1 and TRBJ1-2, with 7 bases identical to TRBD1. J gave up 6 bases and V 3 bases, and 10 bases lay outside the gene matches. CDR1 is MGHDK, CDR2 SYGVNS, per germline. The CDR3 contains 15 residues. CDR3 sequence reads: CASSDGQGVLDGYTF. CDR3 nucleotide sequence: TGTGCCAGCAGTGACGGGCAGGGGGTTCTCGATGGCTACACCTTC.

This clone was seen more than once but under ten times. The chain uses TRBV14 and TRBJ2-5, with TRBD1 as a possible D gene (7 bases). Germline assignment: CDR1 SGHDN and CDR2 FVKESK. Trimming left V 3 bases short and J 3 bases short, with 14 bases between. The CDR3 is 15 residues long. CDR3 sequence reads: CASSHRGRTKETQYF. The CDR3 bases are TGTGCCAGCAGCCACAGGGGGAGGACAAAAGAGACCCAGTACTTC.

This clone was seen a few times. The genes are TRBV29-1 and TRBJ1-2; 9 nucleotides line up with TRBD1. CDR3 length: 14 residues. The junction had 2 bases not matched to a gene; V was cut back by 1 base and J by 2 bases. The germline gives CDR1 SQVTM, CDR2 ANQGSEA. The CDR3 sequence: CSVEVTGGNYGYTF. Written as DNA, the CDR3 is TGCAGCGTTGAAGTAACAGGGGGCAACTATGGCTACACCTTC.

The chain has TRBV19 and TRBJ2-5, with D possibly being TRBD2 (5 bases). This CDR3 comprises 15 residues. CDR1 LNHDA and CDR2 SQIVND come from the germline V gene (reference sequence). Trimming stripped 1 base from V and 1 base from J, with 10 bases between. CDR3 DNA sequence: TGTGCCAGTAGTATAGGACCTACTAGCCAAGAGACCCAGTACTTC. This sequence encodes CASSIGPTSQETQYF.

The chain combines TRBV27 with TRBJ2-7; the D gene could be TRBD1 or TRBD2 (5 bases each). The CDR3 covers 16 residues. The germline V gene encodes CDR1 MNHEY and CDR2 SMNVEV (reference sequence). Trimming stripped 0 bases from V and 3 bases from J, with 15 bases between. CDR3 sequence reads: CASSLSMVSGLYEQYF. The CDR3 DNA is TGTGCCAGCAGTTTATCGATGGTCTCGGGGCTCTACGAGCAGTACTTC.